The 16 T cell receptor beta chains below all came from one sample that was sequenced in a study of blood T cell repertoires in COVID-19. Clones were sequenced by immunoSEQ multiplex PCR, and TCRdb holds only the in-frame ones, with some missing. This repertoire shows roughly 140,000 clones, around 84% found once; its top ten account for 5%. The sequencing sample was made of peripheral blood. The receptors stem from a woman aged 45-65 years with acute or convalescent COVID-19.

This rearrangement joins TRBV4-3 to TRBJ2-3; 8 positions match TRBD2. The CDR3 length is 14 residues. J was trimmed by 5 bases and V by 4 bases; bases with no gene match: 5. Germline V gene data show CDR1 as LGHNA and CDR2 as YSLEER. Written as DNA, the CDR3 is TGCGCCAGCAGCCCTGTAGCGGGGCTAGATACGCAGTATTTT. This gives the protein CASSPVAGLDTQYF.

The genes are TRBV7-3 and TRBJ2-3; 16 bases agree with TRBD2. Germline-derived CDR1 and CDR2 are SGHTA and FQGTGA. The J segment lost 4 bases and the V segment lost 5 bases, leaving 9 bases of the junction unmatched. CDR3 length equals 18 residues. CDR3 sequence reads: CASSPAGTSGGAADTQYF. Here the CDR3 DNA reads TGTGCCAGCAGCCCAGCCGGGACTAGCGGGGGGGCCGCAGATACGCAGTATTTT.

V is TRBV5-5 and J is TRBJ1-1; D unresolved. Germline CDR1 reads SGHKS; CDR2 reads YYEKEE (reference sequence). CDR3 size: 13 residues. V gave up 5 bases and J gave up 2 bases, with 10 bases separating them. The DNA for the CDR3 is TGTGCCAGCAGTAGATGGGCTAACACTGAAGCTTTCTTT. Protein sequence: CASSRWANTEAFF.

This rearrangement joins TRBV6-2 or TRBV6-3 to TRBJ2-3, with TRBD2 matching 7 bases. J lost 7 bases, V lost 2 bases, and 9 bases had no gene match. The length of the CDR3 is 15 residues. In germline, CDR1 is MNHEY, CDR2 SVGEGT. The CDR3 DNA reads as TGTGCCAGCAGTTACGGGGGGGGGAGTGAAAATACGCAGTATTTT. Its protein product is CASSYGGGSENTQYF.

This clone was found a few times. The rearrangement links TRBV5-1 to TRBJ2-5; D is perhaps TRBD1 (6 bases). V lost 4 bases and J lost 3, with 16 bases in between. There are 15 residues in the CDR3. The germline CDR1 and CDR2 sequences are SGHRS and YFSETQ. The CDR3 DNA sequence: TGCGCCAGCAGCCCAGGAACAGGGTTGGAAGAGACCCAGTACTTC. Amino acid sequence: CASSPGTGLEETQYF.

The chain employs TRBV7-9 and TRBJ1-6; 9 bases map to TRBD1. This CDR3 contains 16 residues. Germline-derived CDR1 and CDR2 are SEHNR and FQNEAQ (reference sequence). V dropped 1 base and J dropped 9; count of bases not matched to a gene: 7. Here the CDR3 DNA reads TGTGCCAGCAGCTTAGGTCCGGGACAGGGTGTTTCACCCCTCCACTTT. Protein sequence: CASSLGPGQGVSPLHF.

This sequence joins TRBV7-9 and TRBJ2-7; a weak D match, TRBD1 (6 bases). The germline gives CDR1 SEHNR, CDR2 FQNEAQ (reference sequence). The CDR3 consists of 15 residues. V lost 7 bases and J 5 bases, leaving 21 bases between the germline ends. The CDR3 reads CASTKSTGSVNEQYF. The CDR3 region has the DNA TGTGCCAGCACCAAAAGCACAGGGTCTGTCAACGAGCAGTACTTC. Full variable domain (remainder filled in from reference TRBV7-9 and TRBJ2-7): DTGVSQNPRHKITKRGQNVTFRCDPISEHNRLYWYRQTLGQGPEFLTYFQNEAQLEKSRLLSDRFSAERPKGSFSTLEIQRTEQGDSAMYLCASTKSTGSVNEQYFGPGTRLTVT.

Regarding this clone: Different DNA sequences within this sample yield the same CDR3. This chain connects TRBV7-2 to TRBJ2-2; D perhaps matches TRBD1 (5 bases). The CDR3 sequence is 14 residues long. The V end was cut by 4 bases, the J end by 5 bases, with 11 bases between. Germline-derived CDR1 and CDR2 are SGHTA and FQGNSA. CDR3 residues: CASSSGQGTGELFF. The CDR3 DNA follows: TGTGCCAGCAGCTCTGGCCAGGGAACCGGGGAGCTGTTTTTT.

The chain recombines TRBV4-3 with TRBJ1-5; tentative D call: TRBD1 (5 bases). Germline lookup yields CDR1 LGHNA and CDR2 YSLEER. The CDR3 is 16 residues long. Trimming took off 0 bases at V and 6 bases at J, with 15 bases between the two ends. The CDR3 DNA sequence: TGCGCCAGCAGCCAAGAGTGGTTGGGGCCCTCTCAGCCCCAGCATTTT. It specifies CASSQEWLGPSQPQHF.

Written as DNA, the CDR3 is TGCGCCAGCAGCCAAGAGGAATGGGGGGGCGGCGGCACTGAAGCTTTCTTT. Translation: CASSQEEWGGGGTEAFF. The rearrangement joins TRBV4-1 to TRBJ1-1; D is perhaps TRBD1 (6 bases). V was clipped by 0 bases and J by 4 bases, with 18 bases between them. Germline lookup yields CDR1 MGHRA and CDR2 YSYEKL. The CDR3 extends over 17 amino acids.

This chain joins TRBV11-3 and TRBJ2-1, with D perhaps matching TRBD1 (6 bases). The CDR3 length is 15 residues. Trimming cost V 1 base and J 8 bases, with 15 bases left between them. Germline CDR1 reads SGHNT; CDR2 reads YENEEA. CDR3 nucleotides: TGTGCCAGCAGCTTAGGCCCTGGGCAGGGGTATGAGCAGTTCTTC. Its translation is CASSLGPGQGYEQFF.

The V and J genes are TRBV4-2 and TRBJ1-1, with D unclear. This CDR3 has 15 amino acids. Trimming pared 5 bases from V and 1 base from J, leaving 14 bases between. CDR1 is LGHNA, CDR2 YNFKEQ, per germline. CDR3 DNA: TGTGCCAGCAGCTTAACGGCGACTTCGAACACTGAAGCTTTCTTT. Protein sequence: CASSLTATSNTEAFF.

CDR3 nucleotides: TGTGCCAGCAGTCGCGGTGGGACAGGGTCCGGACTAGCGGGGGGGAACCACTACGAGCAGTACTTC. Translated, it gives CASSRGGTGSGLAGGNHYEQYF. J is TRBJ2-7 and V is TRBV6-6; 15 positions agree with TRBD2. The CDR3 runs to 22 residues. Germline V gene sequence: CDR1 MNHNY, CDR2 SVGAGI (reference sequence). The trim removed 5 bases at V and 3 bases at J, leaving 23 bases unmatched.

This clone was picked up a small number of times. The chain employs TRBV5-6 and TRBJ2-7, with a tentative D call TRBD1 (6 bases). CDR1 and CDR2 (germline): SGHDT, YYEEEE. With 0 bases removed from V and 3 bases from J, the gap between germline ends came to 13 bases. The CDR3 is made up of 15 amino acids. CDR3 bases: TGTGCCAGCAGCTTGGCAGGGGCATCGAACTACGAGCAGTACTTC. It specifies CASSLAGASNYEQYF. The full variable domain, its missing parts supplied by reference TRBV5-6 and TRBJ2-7, is DAGVTQSPTHLIKTRGQQVTLRCSPKSGHDTVSWYQQALGQGPQFIFQYYEEEERQRGNFPDRFSGHQFPNYSSELNVNALLLGDSALYLCASSLAGASNYEQYFGPGTRLTVT.

This clone was recorded a few times. The J gene is TRBJ1-1, the V gene TRBV3-1 (or the pseudogene TRBV3-2), with a weak D call TRBD1 (6 bases). Germline loops: CDR1 LGHDT, CDR2 YNNKEL (reference sequence). Trimming removed 2 bases at V and 4 bases at J, with 11 bases between. CDR3 length: 14 residues. The CDR3, as DNA: TGTGCCAGCAGCCAAACGCAGGGGTCCACTGAAGCTTTCTTT. Encoded protein: CASSQTQGSTEAFF.

This clone has more than one count but fewer than ten. This chain uses TRBV28 with TRBJ1-4, with 7 bases fitting TRBD1. The germline CDR1 and CDR2 sequences are MDHEN and SYDVKM. Trimming cost V 3 bases and J 5 bases; bases outside gene matches: 3. There are 14 residues in the CDR3. CDR3 residues: CASSFLTGNEKLFF. CDR3 nucleotide sequence: TGTGCCAGCAGTTTTCTGACAGGGAATGAAAAACTGTTTTTT.